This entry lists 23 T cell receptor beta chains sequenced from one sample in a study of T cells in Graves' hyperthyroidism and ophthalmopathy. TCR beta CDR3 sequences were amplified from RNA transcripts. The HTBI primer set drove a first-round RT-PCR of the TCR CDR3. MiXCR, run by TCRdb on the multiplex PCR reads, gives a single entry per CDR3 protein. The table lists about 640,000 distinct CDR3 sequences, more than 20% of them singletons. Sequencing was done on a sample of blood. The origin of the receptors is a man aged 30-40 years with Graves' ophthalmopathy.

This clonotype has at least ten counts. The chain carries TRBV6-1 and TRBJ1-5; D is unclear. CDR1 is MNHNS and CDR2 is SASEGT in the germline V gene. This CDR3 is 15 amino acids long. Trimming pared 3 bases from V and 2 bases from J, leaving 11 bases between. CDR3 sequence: CASSEWEIGNQPQHF. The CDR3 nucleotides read TGTGCCAGCAGTGAGTGGGAGATCGGCAATCAGCCCCAGCATTTT.

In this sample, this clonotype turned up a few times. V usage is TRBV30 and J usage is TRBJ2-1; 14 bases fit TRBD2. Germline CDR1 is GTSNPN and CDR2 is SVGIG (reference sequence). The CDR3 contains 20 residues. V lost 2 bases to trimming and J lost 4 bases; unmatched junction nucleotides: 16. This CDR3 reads CAWSSQGLAGGMRAYNEQFF. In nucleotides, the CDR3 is TGTGCCTGGAGTTCTCAAGGACTAGCGGGAGGAATGCGGGCGTACAATGAGCAGTTCTTC.

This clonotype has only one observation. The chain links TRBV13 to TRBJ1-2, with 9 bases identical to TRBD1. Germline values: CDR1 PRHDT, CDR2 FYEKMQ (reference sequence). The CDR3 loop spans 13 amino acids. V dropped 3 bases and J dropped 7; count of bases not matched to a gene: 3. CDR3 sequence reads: CASSLTGGFGYTF. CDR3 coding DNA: TGTGCCAGCAGCTTGACAGGGGGTTTTGGCTACACCTTC.

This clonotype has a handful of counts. The CDR3 region has the DNA TGCAGTGCTAGTTCTAGCGGGAGCTTTTCAGATACGCAGTATTTT. It yields the protein CSASSSGSFSDTQYF. The chain employs TRBV20-1 and TRBJ2-3, with TRBD2 identical over 10 bases. CDR1 and CDR2 from the germline V gene are DFQATT and SNEGSKA (reference sequence). Unmatched junction bases numbered 7, after V lost 3 bases and J lost 4 bases. CDR3 length: 15 residues.

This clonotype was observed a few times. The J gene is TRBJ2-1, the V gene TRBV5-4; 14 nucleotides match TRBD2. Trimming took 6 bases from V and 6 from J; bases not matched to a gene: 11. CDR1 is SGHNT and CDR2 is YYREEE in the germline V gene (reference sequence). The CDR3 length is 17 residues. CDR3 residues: CASTGTSGSGGSNEQFF. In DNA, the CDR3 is TGTGCCAGCACGGGGACTAGCGGGAGTGGGGGGAGCAATGAGCAGTTCTTC.

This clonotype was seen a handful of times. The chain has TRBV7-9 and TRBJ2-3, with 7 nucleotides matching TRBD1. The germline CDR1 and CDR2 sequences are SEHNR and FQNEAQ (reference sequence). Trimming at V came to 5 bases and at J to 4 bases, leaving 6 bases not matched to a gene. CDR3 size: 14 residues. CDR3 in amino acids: CASSLIQGPDTQYF. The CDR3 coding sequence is TGTGCCAGCAGCCTCATACAGGGGCCAGATACGCAGTATTTT.

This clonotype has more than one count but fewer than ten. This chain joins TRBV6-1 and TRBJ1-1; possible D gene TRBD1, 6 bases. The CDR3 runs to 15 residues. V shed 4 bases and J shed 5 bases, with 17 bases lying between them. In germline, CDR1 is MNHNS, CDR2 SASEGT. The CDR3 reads CASSVSQGGITEAFF. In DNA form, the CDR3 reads TGTGCCAGCAGTGTTTCACAGGGCGGGATTACTGAAGCTTTCTTT.

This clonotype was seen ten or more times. CDR3 DNA: TGTGCCAGCAGTTCTAGACCATACAATGAGCAGTTCTTC. Its translation: CASSSRPYNEQFF. The V gene is TRBV6-5, the J gene TRBJ2-1; D gene ambiguous. Germline CDR1 reads MNHEY; CDR2 reads SVGAGI. The V and J ends lost 4 bases and 4 bases respectively, with 8 bases between them. The length of the CDR3 is 13 residues.

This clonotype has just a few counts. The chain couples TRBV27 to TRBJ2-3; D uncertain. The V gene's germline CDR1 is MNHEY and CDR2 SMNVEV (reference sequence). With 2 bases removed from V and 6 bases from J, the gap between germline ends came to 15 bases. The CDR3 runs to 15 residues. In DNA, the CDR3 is TGTGCCAGCAGTTTAGGCTCGGGCGCCTACGATACGCAGTATTTT. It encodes CASSLGSGAYDTQYF.

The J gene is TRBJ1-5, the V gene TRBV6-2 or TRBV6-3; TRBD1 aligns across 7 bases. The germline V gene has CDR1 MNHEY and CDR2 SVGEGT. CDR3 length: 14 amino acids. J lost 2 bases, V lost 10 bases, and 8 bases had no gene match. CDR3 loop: CATGGGDGNQPQHF. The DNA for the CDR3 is TGTGCCACCGGAGGGGGCGACGGCAATCAGCCCCAGCATTTT.

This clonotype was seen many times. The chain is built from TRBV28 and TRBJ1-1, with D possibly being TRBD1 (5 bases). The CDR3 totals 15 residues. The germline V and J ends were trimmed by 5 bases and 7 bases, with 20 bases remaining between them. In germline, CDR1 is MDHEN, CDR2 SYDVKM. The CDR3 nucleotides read TGTGCCAGCAGTAAATCCCGGGGCCCAACCAGTGAAGCTTTCTTT. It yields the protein CASSKSRGPTSEAFF. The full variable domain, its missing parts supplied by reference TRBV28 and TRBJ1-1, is DVKVTQSSRYLVKRTGEKVFLECVQDMDHENMFWYRQDPGLGLRLIYFSYDVKMKEKGDIPEGYSVSREKKERFSLILESASTNQTSMYLCASSKSRGPTSEAFFGQGTRLTVV.

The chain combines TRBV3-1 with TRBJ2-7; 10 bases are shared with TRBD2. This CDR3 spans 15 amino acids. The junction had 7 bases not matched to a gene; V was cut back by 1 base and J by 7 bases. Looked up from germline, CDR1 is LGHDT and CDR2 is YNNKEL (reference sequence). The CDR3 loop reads CASSQGTSGASEQYF. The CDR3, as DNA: TGTGCCAGCAGCCAAGGGACTAGCGGAGCCTCTGAGCAGTACTTC.

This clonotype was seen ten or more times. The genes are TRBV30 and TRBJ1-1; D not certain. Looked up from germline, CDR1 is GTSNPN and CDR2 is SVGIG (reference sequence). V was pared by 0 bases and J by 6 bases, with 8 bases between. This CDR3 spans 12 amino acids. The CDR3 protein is CAWSVWEAEAFF. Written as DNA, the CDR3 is TGTGCCTGGAGTGTCTGGGAGGCTGAAGCTTTCTTT. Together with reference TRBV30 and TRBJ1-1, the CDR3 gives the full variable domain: SQTIHQWPATLVQPVGSPLSLECTVEGTSNPNLYWYRQAAGRGLQLLFYSVGIGQISSEVPQNLSASRPQDRQFILSSKKLLLSDSGFYLCAWSVWEAEAFFGQGTRLTVV.

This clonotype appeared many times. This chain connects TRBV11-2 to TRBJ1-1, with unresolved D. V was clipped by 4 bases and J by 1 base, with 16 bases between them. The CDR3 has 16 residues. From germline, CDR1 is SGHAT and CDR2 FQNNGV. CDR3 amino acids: CASSSLTYNRNTEAFF. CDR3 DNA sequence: TGTGCCAGCAGCTCTCTGACTTACAACCGGAACACTGAAGCTTTCTTT.

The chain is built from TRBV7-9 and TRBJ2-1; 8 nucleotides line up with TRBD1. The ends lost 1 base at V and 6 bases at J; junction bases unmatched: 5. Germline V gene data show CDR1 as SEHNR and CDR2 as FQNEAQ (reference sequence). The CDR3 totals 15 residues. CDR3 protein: CASSLGQGHLNEQFF. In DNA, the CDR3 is TGTGCCAGCAGCTTAGGACAGGGGCACCTCAATGAGCAGTTCTTC.

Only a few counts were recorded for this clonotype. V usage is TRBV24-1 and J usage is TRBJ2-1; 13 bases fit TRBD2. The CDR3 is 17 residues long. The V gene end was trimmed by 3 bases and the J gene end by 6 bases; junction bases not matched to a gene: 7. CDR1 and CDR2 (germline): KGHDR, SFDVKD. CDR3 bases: TGTGCCACCAGTGATCTGGGACTAGCGGGAAAGGGCAATGAGCAGTTCTTC. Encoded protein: CATSDLGLAGKGNEQFF.

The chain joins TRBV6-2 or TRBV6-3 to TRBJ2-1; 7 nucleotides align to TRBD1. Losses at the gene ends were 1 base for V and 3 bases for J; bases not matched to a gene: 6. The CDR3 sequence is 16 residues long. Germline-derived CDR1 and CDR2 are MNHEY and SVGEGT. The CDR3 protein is CASSYFSTGLYNEQFF. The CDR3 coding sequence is TGTGCCAGCAGTTACTTCTCGACAGGGCTCTACAATGAGCAGTTCTTC.

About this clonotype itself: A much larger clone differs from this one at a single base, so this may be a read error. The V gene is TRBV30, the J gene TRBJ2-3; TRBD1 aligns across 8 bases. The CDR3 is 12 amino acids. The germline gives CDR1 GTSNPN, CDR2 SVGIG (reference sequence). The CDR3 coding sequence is TGTGTCTGGAGTCGAGGACAGGGTGCGCAGTATTTT. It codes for CVWSRGQGAQYF.

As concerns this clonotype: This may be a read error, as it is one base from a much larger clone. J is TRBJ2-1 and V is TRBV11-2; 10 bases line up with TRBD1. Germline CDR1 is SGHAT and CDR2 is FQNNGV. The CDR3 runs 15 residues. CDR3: CASSTGQGFYNEQLF. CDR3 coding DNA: TGTGCCAGCAGCACGGGACAGGGGTTTTACAATGAGCAGCTCTTC.

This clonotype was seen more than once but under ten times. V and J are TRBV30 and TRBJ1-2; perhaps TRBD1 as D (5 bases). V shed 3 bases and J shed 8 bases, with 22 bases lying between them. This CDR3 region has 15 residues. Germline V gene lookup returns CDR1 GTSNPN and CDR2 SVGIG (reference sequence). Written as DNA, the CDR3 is TGTGCCTGGAGAGACCAGGTTCGGGACGCGGGCGGCTACACCTTC. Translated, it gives CAWRDQVRDAGGYTF.

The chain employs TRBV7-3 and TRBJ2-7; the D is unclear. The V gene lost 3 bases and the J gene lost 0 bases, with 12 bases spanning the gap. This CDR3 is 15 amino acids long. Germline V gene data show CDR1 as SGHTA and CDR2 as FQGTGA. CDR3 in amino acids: CASSLIRLSSYEQYF. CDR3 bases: TGTGCCAGCAGCTTGATTCGGCTGAGCTCCTACGAGCAGTACTTC.

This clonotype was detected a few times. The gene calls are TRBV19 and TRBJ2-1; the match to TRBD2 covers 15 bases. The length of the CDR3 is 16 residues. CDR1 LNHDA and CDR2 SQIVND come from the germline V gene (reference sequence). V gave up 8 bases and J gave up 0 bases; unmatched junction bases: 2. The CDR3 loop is CASGLAGGVSYNEQFF. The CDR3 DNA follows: TGTGCCAGTGGACTAGCGGGAGGGGTCTCCTACAATGAGCAGTTCTTC.

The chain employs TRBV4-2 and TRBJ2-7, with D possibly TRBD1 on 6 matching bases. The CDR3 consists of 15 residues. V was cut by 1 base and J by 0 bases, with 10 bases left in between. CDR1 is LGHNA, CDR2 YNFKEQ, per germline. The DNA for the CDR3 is TGTGCCAGCAGCCAAGCATTAGGGGGCTCCTACGAGCAGTACTTC. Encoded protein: CASSQALGGSYEQYF.